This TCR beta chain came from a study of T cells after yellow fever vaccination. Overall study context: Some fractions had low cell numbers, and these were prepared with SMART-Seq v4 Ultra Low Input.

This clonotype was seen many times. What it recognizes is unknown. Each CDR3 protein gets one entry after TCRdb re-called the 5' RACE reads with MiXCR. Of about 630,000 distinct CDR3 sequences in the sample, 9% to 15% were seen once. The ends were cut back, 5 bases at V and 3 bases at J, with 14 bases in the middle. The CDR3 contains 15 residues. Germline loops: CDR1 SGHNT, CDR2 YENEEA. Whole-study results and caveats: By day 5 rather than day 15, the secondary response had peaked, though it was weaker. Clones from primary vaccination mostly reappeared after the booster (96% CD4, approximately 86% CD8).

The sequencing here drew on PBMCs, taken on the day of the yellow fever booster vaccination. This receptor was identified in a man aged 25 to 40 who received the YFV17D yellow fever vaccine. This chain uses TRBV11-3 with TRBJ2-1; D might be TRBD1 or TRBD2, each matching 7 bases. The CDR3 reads CASSQGGDNYNEQFF. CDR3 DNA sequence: TGTGCCAGCAGCCAGGGGGGGGACAACTACAATGAGCAGTTCTTC.